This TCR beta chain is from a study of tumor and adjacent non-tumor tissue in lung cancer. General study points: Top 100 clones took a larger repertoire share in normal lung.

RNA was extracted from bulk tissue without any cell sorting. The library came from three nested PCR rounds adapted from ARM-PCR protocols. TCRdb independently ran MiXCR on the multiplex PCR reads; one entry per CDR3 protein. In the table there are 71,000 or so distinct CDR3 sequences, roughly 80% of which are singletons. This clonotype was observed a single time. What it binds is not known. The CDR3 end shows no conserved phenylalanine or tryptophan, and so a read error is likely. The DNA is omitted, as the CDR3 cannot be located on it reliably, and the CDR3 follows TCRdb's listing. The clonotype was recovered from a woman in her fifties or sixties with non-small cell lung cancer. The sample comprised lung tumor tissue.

This CDR3 reads CASSEAQPGLAGWRTFS. The chain links TRBV6-1 to TRBJ2-1; the D call TRBD2 from the table was never checked on the DNA. The CDR3 sequence runs 17 residues, both termini included. Germline assignment: CDR1 MNHNS and CDR2 SASEGT.